These 22 T cell receptor beta chains originate from one sample sequenced in a study of shared clonotypes between healthy human individuals. Naive CD8 cells, CD45RO-negative and positively selected for CCR7, excluded terminally differentiated effector memory CD45RA+ cells. The protocol was immunoSEQ multiplex PCR, while the TCRdb copy is restricted to in-frame clones and leaves out a portion. The sample yields roughly 2 million clones, around 96% seen once. Sequenced input: naive CD8+ T cells sorted from blood. These receptors all come from a man younger than 35 in good health.

As to this clone: At one of its ends the junction is not consistent with the germline gene, which may arise from a read error. J is TRBJ1-5 and V is TRBV13, with D unresolved. The CDR3 loop spans 13 amino acids. In germline, CDR1 is PRHDT, CDR2 FYEKMQ (reference sequence). The CDR3 DNA reads TGTGCCAGCAGCTCATCTCCGGATCAGCGCCAGCATTTT. Its protein product is CASSSSPDQRQHF.

The chain couples TRBV29-1 to TRBJ2-7, with D possibly being TRBD1 (5 bases). V gave up 0 bases and J gave up 1 base, with 10 bases separating them. Germline V CDR1 and CDR2: SQVTM, ANQGSEA. This CDR3 region has 14 residues. In nucleotides, the CDR3 is TGCAGCGTTGAAGACAGGGCCCTTTCCTACGAGCAGTACTTC. This translates into CSVEDRALSYEQYF.

The chain combines TRBV5-1 with TRBJ1-1, with D unclear. The CDR3 has 12 amino acids. V gave up 5 bases and J gave up 4 bases, with 9 bases separating them. Germline CDR1 SGHRS, CDR2 YFSETQ. The CDR3 sequence is CASRGVGTEAFF. CDR3 DNA: TGCGCCAGCAGGGGCGTTGGCACTGAAGCTTTCTTT.

The chain combines TRBV6-5 with TRBJ2-7; TRBD2 aligns across 8 bases. With V trimmed by 4 bases and J by 3 bases, 5 bases remained unmatched. The CDR3 totals 14 residues. Germline CDR1 and CDR2: MNHEY and SVGAGI. The chain's CDR3 is CASSSGTSFYEQYF. The CDR3 nucleotides are TGTGCCAGCAGTTCCGGGACTAGTTTCTACGAGCAGTACTTC.

The chain carries TRBV5-4 and TRBJ1-6, with D possibly matching TRBD1 (6 bases). The CDR3 sequence is 19 residues long. Germline V lookup: CDR1 SGHNT, CDR2 YYREEE (reference sequence). V was trimmed by 0 bases and J by 7 bases, leaving 23 bases between them. CDR3: CASSLVGGQSPPWNSPLHF. CDR3 DNA: TGTGCCAGCAGCTTGGTAGGCGGACAGAGCCCTCCATGGAATTCACCCCTCCACTTT.

This CDR3 is CASSLTYRLSYEQYF. CDR3 coding DNA: TGTGCCAGCAGCCTCACGTATAGGCTATCCTACGAGCAGTACTTC. This chain connects TRBV5-7 to TRBJ2-5; D gene unclear. With the DNA end fitting TRBJ2-7 better, the J assignment may be wrong. TRBV5-7 counts as an open reading frame of uncertain function. This CDR3 region has 15 residues.

With regard to this clone: Other DNA sequences in this sample translate to the same CDR3. V and J are TRBV14 and TRBJ2-7; no firm D call. This CDR3 is 12 amino acids long. Germline CDR1 and CDR2: SGHDN and FVKESK. V gave up 3 bases and J gave up 3 bases, with 6 bases separating them. For the CDR3, the DNA is TGTGCCAGCAGCCACCCTGGCTACGAGCAGTACTTC. Translation gives CASSHPGYEQYF.

This chain uses TRBV6-5 with TRBJ2-2; the D is unclear. This CDR3 comprises 13 residues. V lost 2 bases, J lost 9 bases, and 10 bases lay in between. The germline CDR1 and CDR2 sequences are MNHEY and SVGAGI. Here the CDR3 DNA reads TGTGCCAGCAGTTACGGCAGGCACAGGGAGCTGTTTTTT. Translation gives CASSYGRHRELFF.

V is TRBV27 and J is TRBJ1-1; 7 bases are a match to TRBD1. From germline, CDR1 is MNHEY and CDR2 SMNVEV (reference sequence). The CDR3 is 14 residues long. The J segment lost 1 base and the V segment lost 5 bases, leaving 4 bases of the junction unmatched. The CDR3 loop reads CASSNWDRNTEAFF. The DNA for the CDR3 is TGTGCCAGCAGTAATTGGGACAGGAACACTGAAGCTTTCTTT.

The chain has TRBV19 and TRBJ1-1; D gene unclear. Germline V lookup: CDR1 LNHDA, CDR2 SQIVND (reference sequence). Deletions cut 6 bases from V and 5 bases from J, with 16 bases between. The CDR3 has 14 amino acids. CDR3 region: CASSGVTIMTEAFF. The CDR3 DNA reads as TGTGCCAGTAGCGGGGTCACAATAATGACTGAAGCTTTCTTT. Drawing the rest from reference TRBV19 and TRBJ1-1, the complete variable domain is DGGITQSPKYLFRKEGQNVTLSCEQNLNHDAMYWYRQDPGQGLRLIYYSQIVNDFQKGDIAEGYSVSREKKESFPLTVTSAQKNPTAFYLCASSGVTIMTEAFFGQGTRLTVV.

The chain carries TRBV5-1 and TRBJ2-2, with 7 bases lining up with TRBD1. The V gene end was trimmed by 4 bases and the J gene end by 8 bases; junction bases not matched to a gene: 8. CDR1 is SGHRS, CDR2 YFSETQ, per germline. The CDR3 is made up of 14 amino acids. The CDR3 loop reads CASSLGTDLGELFF. DNA for the CDR3: TGCGCCAGCAGCCTAGGGACAGACTTGGGGGAGCTGTTTTTT. Complete variable domain (other parts from reference TRBV5-1 and TRBJ2-2): KAGVTQTPRYLIKTRGQQVTLSCSPISGHRSVSWYQQTPGQGLQFLFEYFSETQRNKGNFPGRFSGRQFSNSRSEMNVSTLELGDSALYLCASSLGTDLGELFFGEGSRLTVL.

V gene TRBV4-2 combines with J gene TRBJ2-2, with D maybe TRBD2 (6 bases). The V and J ends lost 4 bases and 5 bases respectively, with 11 bases between them. Germline lookup yields CDR1 LGHNA and CDR2 YNFKEQ. This CDR3 spans 14 amino acids. CDR3 DNA: TGTGCCAGCAGCCGCCAAGGAGGGACCGGGGAGCTGTTTTTT. This gives the protein CASSRQGGTGELFF.

The CDR3 spells CAWSPVGQGATQYF. The CDR3 bases are TGTGCCTGGTCCCCGGTGGGACAGGGGGCGACCCAGTACTTC. The V call is TRBV30, the J call TRBJ2-5, with 12 bases identical to TRBD1. The V gene's germline CDR1 is GTSNPN and CDR2 SVGIG (reference sequence). The V and J ends lost 5 bases and 7 bases, in that order; junction bases with no gene match: 8. The CDR3 loop spans 14 amino acids.

The chain carries TRBV4-3 and TRBJ2-6; 7 positions agree with TRBD1. This CDR3 spans 21 amino acids. With 0 bases clipped from V and 0 bases from J, the junction kept 14 bases outside the gene matches. The germline V gene encodes CDR1 LGHNA and CDR2 YSLEER. CDR3 region: CASSQDPPQGPKSSGANVLTF. CDR3 DNA sequence: TGCGCCAGCAGCCAAGACCCCCCACAGGGGCCTAAGAGCTCTGGGGCCAACGTCCTGACTTTC.

The gene calls are TRBV27 and TRBJ2-2, with 10 bases matching TRBD1. Germline V gene data show CDR1 as MNHEY and CDR2 as SMNVEV (reference sequence). Trimming at V came to 7 bases and at J to 7 bases, leaving 6 bases not matched to a gene. This CDR3 has 14 residues. CDR3 in amino acids: CASTGTGESGELFF. Here the CDR3 DNA reads TGTGCCAGCACAGGGACAGGGGAGAGCGGGGAGCTGTTTTTT.

This clone turned up a few times. The CDR3 region has the DNA TGCGCCAGCAGCCAAGAGAGGGACAATTCACCCCTCCACTTT. Protein: CASSQERDNSPLHF. The chain combines TRBV4-3 with TRBJ1-6, with a tentative D call TRBD1 (5 bases). The CDR3 has 14 amino acids. Germline CDR1 is LGHNA and CDR2 is YSLEER. Trimming removed 0 bases from V and 7 bases from J, with 7 bases in between.

The J gene is TRBJ1-5, the V gene TRBV7-9; TRBD1 agrees at 7 bases. Germline V gene data show CDR1 as SEHNR and CDR2 as FQNEAQ (reference sequence). This CDR3 spans 16 amino acids. V trimming: 9 bases; J trimming: 3 bases; junction bases outside the gene matches: 14. The CDR3 DNA reads TGTGCCAGTGAGATTGGACAGGAAGATCTCAATCAGCCCCAGCATTTT. Its protein is CASEIGQEDLNQPQHF.

The chain combines TRBV4-1 with TRBJ2-7; D may match TRBD1 or TRBD2 (5 bases each). Between the trimmed V and J ends, which lost 0 bases and 3 bases, there was a span of 18 bases. Looked up from germline, CDR1 is MGHRA and CDR2 is YSYEKL. The CDR3 sequence is 17 residues long. The CDR3: CASSQELIRGVVYEQYF. The DNA for the CDR3 is TGCGCCAGCAGCCAAGAATTGATACGGGGCGTCGTCTACGAGCAGTACTTC.

The chain carries TRBV4-1 and TRBJ1-1, with 12 bases aligning to TRBD1. V gave up 4 bases and J gave up 5 bases; unmatched junction bases: 5. CDR3 length: 15 residues. Germline V lookup: CDR1 MGHRA, CDR2 YSYEKL. The CDR3 DNA reads as TGCGCCAGCAGCCCGTGGGGACAGGGGGCTACTGAAGCTTTCTTT. It encodes CASSPWGQGATEAFF.

The chain employs TRBV6-1 and TRBJ2-3; D unclear. Per germline, CDR1 MNHNS and CDR2 SASEGT. Between the trimmed V and J ends, which lost 3 bases and 2 bases, there was a span of 12 bases. CDR3 size: 15 residues. The DNA of the CDR3 is TGTGCCAGCAGTGATCGCCTGCTAAACACAGATACGCAGTATTTT. Residues: CASSDRLLNTDTQYF.

The chain employs TRBV5-4 and TRBJ2-1, with D possibly being TRBD1 or TRBD2 (6 bases each). The V end was cut by 1 base, the J end by 1 base, with 9 bases between. The CDR3 is 15 amino acids. The germline gives CDR1 SGHNT, CDR2 YYREEE (reference sequence). CDR3 protein: CASSLRGASYNEQFF. CDR3 nucleotide sequence: TGTGCCAGCAGCTTGAGGGGGGCGTCCTACAATGAGCAGTTCTTC.

The chain links TRBV7-9 to TRBJ1-2, with no clear D. Germline V gives CDR1 SEHNR, CDR2 FQNEAQ (reference sequence). The CDR3 contains 13 residues. V shed 2 bases and J shed 1 base, with 5 bases lying between them. This chain's CDR3 is CASSLHLNYGYTF. The DNA for the CDR3 is TGTGCCAGCAGCTTACACCTTAACTATGGCTACACCTTC.